This T cell receptor (beta chain) was sequenced for a study of blood T cell repertoires in COVID-19. Germline CDR1 and CDR2: MNHEY and SVGAGI. The CDR3 is made up of 13 amino acids. Trimming removed 6 bases at V and 1 base at J, with 9 bases between. TCRdb's copy holds only in-frame clones and misses some; the assay was immunoSEQ multiplex PCR. Counted here are around 240,000 clones, around 88% occurring once; the ten biggest clones make up around 1.9%. The sample comprised PBMCs or T cells enriched from blood (not recorded which). This TCR was sampled from a woman between 50 and 59 years old who had recovered from COVID-19. The chain couples TRBV6-5 to TRBJ1-1; D is perhaps TRBD1 (6 bases). The CDR3 coding sequence is TGTGCCAGCAGACTACAGGGGAACACTGAAGCTTTCTTT. Its translation: CASRLQGNTEAFF.